This TCR beta chain was identified in a study of cytomegalovirus exposure and HLA in healthy donors. Study results and limitations: Confirmation in vitro established that a few CMV-associated chains were specific for CMV antigens. Some segments of the V type, notably TRBV6-2 and TRBV6-3, were excluded as indistinguishable.

Germline V gene data show CDR1 as LNHDA and CDR2 as SQIVND (reference sequence). This CDR3 comprises 16 residues. Losses at the gene ends were 7 bases for V and 5 bases for J; bases not matched to a gene: 12. On this clone itself: Antigen specificity is unknown.

60 Vbeta and 13 Jbeta primers were used in PCR. Some clones are missing from TCRdb's copy, which holds only in-frame ones; the method was immunoSEQ multiplex PCR. This sample yields about 130,000 clones, of which about 78% are seen a single time; less than 4.5% belongs to the top ten. Sample: PBMCs. This sequence originates from a man between 50 and 59 years old in good health and CMV-seropositive. V and J are TRBV19 and TRBJ2-1; TRBD2 matches 9 bases. CDR3 DNA sequence: TGTGCCAGTAAAGGCAGCGGGAGGCTATTACACAATGAGCAGTTCTTC. Its protein is CASKGSGRLLHNEQFF.